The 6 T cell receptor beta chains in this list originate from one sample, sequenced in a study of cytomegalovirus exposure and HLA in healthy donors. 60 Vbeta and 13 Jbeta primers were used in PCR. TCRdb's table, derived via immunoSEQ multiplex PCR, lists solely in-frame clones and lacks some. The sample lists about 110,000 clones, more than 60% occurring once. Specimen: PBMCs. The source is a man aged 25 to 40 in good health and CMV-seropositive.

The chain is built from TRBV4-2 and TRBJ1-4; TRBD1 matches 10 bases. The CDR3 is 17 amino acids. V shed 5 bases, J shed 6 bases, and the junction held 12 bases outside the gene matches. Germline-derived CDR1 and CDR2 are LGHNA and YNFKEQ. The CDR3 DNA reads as TGTGCCAGCAGCTCCCAGTCGTCGGACAGGGGGGATGAAAAACTGTTTTTT. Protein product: CASSSQSSDRGDEKLFF.

The DNA for the CDR3 is TGTGCCAGCAGCCAGTGGAGGCTAGCGGGGAGGTACCAAGAGACCCAGTACTTC. Its protein product is CASSQWRLAGRYQETQYF. The gene calls are TRBV5-6 and TRBJ2-5, with 9 bases identical to TRBD2. CDR1 and CDR2 from the germline V gene are SGHDT and YYEEEE. The CDR3 sequence is 18 residues long. V was pared by 4 bases and J by 0 bases, with 13 bases of the junction left unmatched.

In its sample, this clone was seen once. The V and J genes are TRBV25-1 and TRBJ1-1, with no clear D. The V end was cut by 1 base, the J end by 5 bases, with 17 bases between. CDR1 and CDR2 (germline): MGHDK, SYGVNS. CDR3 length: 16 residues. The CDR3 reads CASSEWLPGVGTEAFF. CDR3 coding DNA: TGTGCCAGCAGTGAATGGTTGCCGGGAGTAGGGACTGAAGCTTTCTTT. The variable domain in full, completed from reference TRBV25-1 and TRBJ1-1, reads EADIYQTPRYLVIGTGKKITLECSQTMGHDKMYWYQQDPGMELHLIHYSYGVNSTEKGDLSSESTVSRIRTEHFPLTLESARPSHTSQYLCASSEWLPGVGTEAFFGQGTRLTVV.

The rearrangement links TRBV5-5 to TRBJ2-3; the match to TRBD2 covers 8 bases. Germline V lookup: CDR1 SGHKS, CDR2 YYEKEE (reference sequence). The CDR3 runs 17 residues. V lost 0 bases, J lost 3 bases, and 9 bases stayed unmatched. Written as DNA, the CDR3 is TGTGCCAGCAGCTTGGGACCCTCGGGGGGGGCAACAGATACGCAGTATTTT. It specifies CASSLGPSGGATDTQYF. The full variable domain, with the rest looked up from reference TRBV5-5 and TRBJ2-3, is DAGVTQSPTHLIKTRGQQVTLRCSPISGHKSVSWYQQVLGQGPQFIFQYYEKEERGRGNFPDRFSARQFPNYSSELNVNALLLGDSALYLCASSLGPSGGATDTQYFGPGTRLTVL.

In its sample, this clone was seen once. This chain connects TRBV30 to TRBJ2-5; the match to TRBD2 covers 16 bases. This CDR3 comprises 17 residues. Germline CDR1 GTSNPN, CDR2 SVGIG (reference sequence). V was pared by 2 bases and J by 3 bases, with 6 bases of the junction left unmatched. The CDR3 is CAWSRGTSGGGKETQYF. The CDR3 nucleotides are TGTGCCTGGAGTCGGGGGACTAGCGGGGGGGGGAAAGAGACCCAGTACTTC.

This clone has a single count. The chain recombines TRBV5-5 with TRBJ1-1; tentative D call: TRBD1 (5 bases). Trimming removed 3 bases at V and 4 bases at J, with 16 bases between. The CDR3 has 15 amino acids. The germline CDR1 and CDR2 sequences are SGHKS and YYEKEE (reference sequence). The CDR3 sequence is CASSSGAGKGTEAFF. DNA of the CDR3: TGTGCCAGCAGCTCAGGCGCAGGGAAGGGCACTGAAGCTTTCTTT.